These 3 T cell receptor beta chains were all obtained from the same sample, sequenced in a study of cytomegalovirus exposure and HLA in healthy donors. The PCR used 60 Vbeta and 13 Jbeta primers. TCRdb keeps only in-frame clones here, not all; method: immunoSEQ multiplex PCR. The sample has 100,000 or so clones, 79% seen once. Sequenced input: PBMCs. The origin of the receptors is a female donor in good health and CMV-seropositive.

J is TRBJ2-3 and V is TRBV18; 8 positions match TRBD2. This CDR3 region has 16 residues. Unmatched junction bases numbered 5, after V lost 3 bases and J lost 0 bases. From germline, CDR1 is KGHSH and CDR2 LQKENI. CDR3 in amino acids: CASSPMGGRSTDTQYF. The CDR3, as DNA: TGTGCCAGCTCACCGATGGGCGGGAGGAGCACAGATACGCAGTATTTT.

In this sample, this clone turned up once. The chain combines TRBV30 with TRBJ1-1, with D possibly TRBD1 on 5 matching bases. Trimming cost V 3 bases and J 4 bases, with 12 bases left between them. The CDR3 consists of 13 residues. Looked up from germline, CDR1 is GTSNPN and CDR2 is SVGIG (reference sequence). CDR3 nucleotide sequence: TGTGCCTGGAGGGAAGGGGTGGGCACTGAAGCTTTCTTT. Translation: CAWREGVGTEAFF.

The chain combines TRBV11-2 with TRBJ1-1; D is perhaps TRBD1 (5 bases). CDR1 and CDR2 from the germline V gene are SGHAT and FQNNGV. The CDR3 contains 15 residues. V was trimmed by 0 bases and J by 11 bases, leaving 19 bases between them. CDR3 coding DNA: TGTGCCAGCAGCTTAGATAATTGGGCCTTGGGGCGGGCTTTCTTT. Protein sequence: CASSLDNWALGRAFF.